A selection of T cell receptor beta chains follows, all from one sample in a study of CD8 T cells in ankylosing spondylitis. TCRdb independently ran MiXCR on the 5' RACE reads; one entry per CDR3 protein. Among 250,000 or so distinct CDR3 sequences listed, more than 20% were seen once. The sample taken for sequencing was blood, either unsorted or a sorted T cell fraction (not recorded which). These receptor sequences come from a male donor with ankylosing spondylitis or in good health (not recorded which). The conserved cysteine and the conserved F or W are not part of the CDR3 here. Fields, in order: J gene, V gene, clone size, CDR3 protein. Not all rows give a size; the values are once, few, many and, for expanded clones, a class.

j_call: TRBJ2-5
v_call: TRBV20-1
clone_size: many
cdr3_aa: SALAGGEETQY

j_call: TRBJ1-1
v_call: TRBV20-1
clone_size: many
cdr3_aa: SADGNTEAF

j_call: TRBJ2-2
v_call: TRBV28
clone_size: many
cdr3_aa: AAHRPGPGELF

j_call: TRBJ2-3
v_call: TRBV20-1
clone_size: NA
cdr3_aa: SARGPPDTQY

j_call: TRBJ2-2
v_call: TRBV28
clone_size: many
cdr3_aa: ASVTGVANTGELF

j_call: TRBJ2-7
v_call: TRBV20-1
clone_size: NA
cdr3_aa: SASPGSSYEQY

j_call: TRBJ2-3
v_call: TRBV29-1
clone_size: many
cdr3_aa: SVTGADTQY

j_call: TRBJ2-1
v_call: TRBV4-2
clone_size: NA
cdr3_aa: ASSQSPGLAGNNEQF

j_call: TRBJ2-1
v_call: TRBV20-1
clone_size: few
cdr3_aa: SANFRRQRGVYNEQF

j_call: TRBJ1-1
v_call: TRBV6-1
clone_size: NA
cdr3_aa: ASTPDRGNTEAF

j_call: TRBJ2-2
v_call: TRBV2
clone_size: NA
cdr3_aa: ASSEARGMRTGELF

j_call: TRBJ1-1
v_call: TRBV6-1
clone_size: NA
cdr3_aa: ASIPHLITGLNTEAF

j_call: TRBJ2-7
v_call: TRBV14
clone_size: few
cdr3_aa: ASSQVWRPSSYEQY

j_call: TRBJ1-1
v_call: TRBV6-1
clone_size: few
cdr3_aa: ASDDFPTGPNTEAF

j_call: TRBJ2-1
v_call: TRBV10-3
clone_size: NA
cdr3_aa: AIGSYNEQF

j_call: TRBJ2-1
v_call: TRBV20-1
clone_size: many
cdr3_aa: SAPRYADEQF

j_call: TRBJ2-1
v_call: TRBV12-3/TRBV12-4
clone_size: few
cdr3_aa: ASSWVASGGGEQF

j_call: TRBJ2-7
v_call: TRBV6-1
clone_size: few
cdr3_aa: ASARDRGLEQY

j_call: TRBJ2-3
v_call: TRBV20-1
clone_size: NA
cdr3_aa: SANPFLDTQY

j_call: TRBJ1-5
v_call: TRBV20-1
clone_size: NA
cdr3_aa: SARDDGTVQPQH

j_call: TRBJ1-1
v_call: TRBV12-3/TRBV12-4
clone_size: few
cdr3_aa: ASSFSEGRQSGF

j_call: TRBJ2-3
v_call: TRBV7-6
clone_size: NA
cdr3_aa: ASSLGTTQDTQY

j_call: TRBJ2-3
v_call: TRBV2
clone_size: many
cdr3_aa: ASSDRGTILVTQY

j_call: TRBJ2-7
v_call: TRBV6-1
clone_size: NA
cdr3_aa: ASRESPVYEQY

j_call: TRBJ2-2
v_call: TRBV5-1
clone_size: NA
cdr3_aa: ASSSQRLNTGELF

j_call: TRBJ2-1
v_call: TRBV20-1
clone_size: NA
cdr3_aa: SAPSFYPNNEQF

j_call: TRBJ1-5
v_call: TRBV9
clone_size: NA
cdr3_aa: ASGTRGYQPQH

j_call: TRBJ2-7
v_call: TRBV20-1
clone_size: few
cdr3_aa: SASASDRGFHEQY

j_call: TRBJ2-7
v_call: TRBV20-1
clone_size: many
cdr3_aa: SASLPGPGEQY

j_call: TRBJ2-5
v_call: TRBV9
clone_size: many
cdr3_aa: ASSVAAENQETQY

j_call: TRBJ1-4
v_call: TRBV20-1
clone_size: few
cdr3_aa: SAIRFGVSGGEKLF

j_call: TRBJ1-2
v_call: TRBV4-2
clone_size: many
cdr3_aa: ASSQDGYT

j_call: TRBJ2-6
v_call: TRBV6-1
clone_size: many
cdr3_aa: ASRTPGANVLT

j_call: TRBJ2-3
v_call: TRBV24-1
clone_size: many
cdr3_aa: ATSDLPEKQY

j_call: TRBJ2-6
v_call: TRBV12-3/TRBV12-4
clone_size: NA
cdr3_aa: ASSLRQNVLT

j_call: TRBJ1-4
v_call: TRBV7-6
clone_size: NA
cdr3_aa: ASSPPGKGYEKLF

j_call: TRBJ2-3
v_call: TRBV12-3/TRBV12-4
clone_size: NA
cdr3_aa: ASLQGRITDTQY

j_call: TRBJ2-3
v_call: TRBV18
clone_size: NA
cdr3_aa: ASSRPGLASGGDTQY

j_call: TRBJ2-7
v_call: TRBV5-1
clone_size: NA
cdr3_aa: ASSLRDRGPFNTYEQY

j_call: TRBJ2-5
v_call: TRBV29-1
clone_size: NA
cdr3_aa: SVEVSLGETQY

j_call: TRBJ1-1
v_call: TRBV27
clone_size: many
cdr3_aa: ASSSPPDRAF

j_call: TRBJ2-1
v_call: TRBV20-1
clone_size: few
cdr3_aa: SATGTDFYNEQF

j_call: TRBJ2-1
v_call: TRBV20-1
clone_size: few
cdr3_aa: SAPLRDPHNEQF

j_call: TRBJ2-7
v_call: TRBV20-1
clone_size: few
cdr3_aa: SLKVGGVYEQY

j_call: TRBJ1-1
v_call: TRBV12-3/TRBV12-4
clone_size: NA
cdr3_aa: ASSQGQGYEAF

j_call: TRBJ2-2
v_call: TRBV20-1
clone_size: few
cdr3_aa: SASGQSHAGELF

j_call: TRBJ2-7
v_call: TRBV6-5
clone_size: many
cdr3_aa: ASSLGGDEQY

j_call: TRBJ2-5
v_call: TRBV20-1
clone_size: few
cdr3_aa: SAPPEVAGLETQY

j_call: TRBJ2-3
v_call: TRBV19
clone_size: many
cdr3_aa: ASRAPSTDTQY

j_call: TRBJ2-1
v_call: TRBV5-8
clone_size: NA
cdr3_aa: ASSPGTLCEQF

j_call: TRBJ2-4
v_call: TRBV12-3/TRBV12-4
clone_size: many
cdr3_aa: ASSVRRVAKNIQY

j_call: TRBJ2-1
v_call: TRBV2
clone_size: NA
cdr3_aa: ASSDVAARQF

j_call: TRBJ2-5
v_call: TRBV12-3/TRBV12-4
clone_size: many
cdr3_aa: ASSPGQHQETQY

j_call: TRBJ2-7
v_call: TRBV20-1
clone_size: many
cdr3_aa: SARDGGVSPYEQY

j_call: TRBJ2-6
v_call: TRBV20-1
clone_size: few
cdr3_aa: RGAKGANVLT